The rows below give T cell receptor beta chains drawn from one sample of a study of cytomegalovirus exposure and HLA in healthy donors. The protocol was immunoSEQ multiplex PCR, while the TCRdb copy is restricted to in-frame clones and leaves out a portion. Found here are 70,000 to 95,000 clones, 65% to 80% of them singletons; the top ten hold about 9.4%. The sequenced material came from PBMCs. These TCRs come from a man aged 25 to 40 in good health and CMV-seropositive. Each CDR3 is given with its conserved first and last residue. The D gene is left open where the match is weak. Expanded clones get a size class; other rows say once, few or many, or leave the size out.

j_call: TRBJ2-5; d_call: NA; clone_size: few; v_call: TRBV30; cdr3_nt: TGTGCCTGGAGTGAGGGGACTGGTCGGCAAGAGACCCAGTACTTC; cdr3_aa: CAWSEGTGRQETQYF
j_call: TRBJ2-2; d_call: NA; clone_size: NA; v_call: TRBV18; cdr3_nt: TGTGCCAGCTCGTCTTACTCACCTACACCGGGGAGCTACGGCACCGGGGAGCTGTTTTTT; cdr3_aa: CASSSYSPTPGSYGTGELFF
j_call: TRBJ2-5; d_call: TRBD1; clone_size: NA; v_call: TRBV5-1; cdr3_nt: TGCGCCAGCAGTTGGACAGGGCAGAATGGGGAGACCCAGTACTTC; cdr3_aa: CASSWTGQNGETQYF
j_call: TRBJ2-3; d_call: NA; clone_size: NA; v_call: TRBV28; cdr3_nt: TGTGCCAGCAGCCTGGTTGGGGGGGCAATCGATACGCAGTATTTT; cdr3_aa: CASSLVGGAIDTQYF
j_call: TRBJ2-7; d_call: NA; clone_size: NA; v_call: TRBV6-5; cdr3_nt: TGTGCCAGCCGAGGCGATTCAAGCTCCTACGAGCAGTACTTC; cdr3_aa: CASRGDSSSYEQYF
j_call: TRBJ1-3; d_call: TRBD1; clone_size: NA; v_call: TRBV16; cdr3_nt: TGTGCCAGCAGCCTCGACAGGGCTGGAAACACCATATATTTT; cdr3_aa: CASSLDRAGNTIYF
j_call: TRBJ2-3; d_call: TRBD1; clone_size: few; v_call: TRBV7-9; cdr3_nt: TGTTCCAGCAGCTCAAGGACAGGGGGGGGAGATACGCAGTATTTT; cdr3_aa: CSSSSRTGGGDTQYF
j_call: TRBJ2-3; d_call: TRBD2; clone_size: NA; v_call: TRBV7-2; cdr3_nt: TGTGCCAGCAGCTCCAAGCGGGGTCGCACAGATACGCAGTATTTT; cdr3_aa: CASSSKRGRTDTQYF
j_call: TRBJ2-5; d_call: NA; clone_size: NA; v_call: TRBV11-2; cdr3_nt: TGTGCCAGCAGCTTACGAGAGACCCAGTACTTC; cdr3_aa: CASSLRETQYF
j_call: TRBJ2-1; d_call: NA; clone_size: NA; v_call: TRBV7-3; cdr3_nt: TGTGCCAGCAGCTTGAGCGGTTCCCTCTCCTACAATGAGCAGTTCTTC; cdr3_aa: CASSLSGSLSYNEQFF
j_call: TRBJ2-3; d_call: NA; clone_size: NA; v_call: TRBV5-1; cdr3_nt: TGCGCCAGCAGCTTGAATAGCGACCTCGCACATACGCAGTATTTT; cdr3_aa: CASSLNSDLAHTQYF
j_call: TRBJ1-1; d_call: NA; clone_size: NA; v_call: TRBV6-5; cdr3_nt: TGTGCCAGCAGTTGGGGGTTGGACAGCGAGAACACTGAAGCTTTCTTT; cdr3_aa: CASSWGLDSENTEAFF
j_call: TRBJ1-6; d_call: TRBD1; clone_size: NA; v_call: TRBV7-9; cdr3_nt: TGTTCCAGCAGCCCCGACAGGGAAAGTAGCTCACCCCTCCACTTT; cdr3_aa: CSSSPDRESSSPLHF
j_call: TRBJ1-5; d_call: NA; clone_size: NA; v_call: TRBV7-9; cdr3_nt: TGTTCCAGCAGCTGGCAGGGGCAGCCCCAGCATTTT; cdr3_aa: CSSSWQGQPQHF
j_call: TRBJ2-5; d_call: NA; clone_size: NA; v_call: TRBV7-3; cdr3_nt: TGTGCCAGCAGTCCCGCCCCGGGTGGGACCCAGTACTTC; cdr3_aa: CASSPAPGGTQYF
j_call: TRBJ2-3; d_call: TRBD2; clone_size: few; v_call: TRBV7-3; cdr3_nt: TGTGCCAGCAGCTTAACGGCTAGCGGGGGTGGGGAATGGGATACGCAGTATTTT; cdr3_aa: CASSLTASGGGEWDTQYF
j_call: TRBJ1-6; d_call: TRBD1; clone_size: NA; v_call: TRBV7-9; cdr3_nt: TGTGCCAGCAGCTTAGAATGGACAGGGGGTAATTCACCCCTCCACTTT; cdr3_aa: CASSLEWTGGNSPLHF
j_call: TRBJ2-2; d_call: NA; clone_size: NA; v_call: TRBV7-9; cdr3_nt: TGTGCCAGCAGGGACGACAGGACCTCGTACACCGGGGAGCTGTTTTTT; cdr3_aa: CASRDDRTSYTGELFF
j_call: TRBJ1-2; d_call: TRBD1; clone_size: NA; v_call: TRBV13; cdr3_nt: TGTGCCAGCAGCGTGACAGGGGACTACTATGGCTACACCTTC; cdr3_aa: CASSVTGDYYGYTF
j_call: TRBJ1-4; d_call: NA; clone_size: NA; v_call: TRBV6-1; cdr3_nt: TGTGCCAGCAGTGAATTTATCCCCTTCGGGAGCCGGGCCGATAATGAAAAACTGTTTTTT; cdr3_aa: CASSEFIPFGSRADNEKLFF
j_call: TRBJ2-1; d_call: TRBD2; clone_size: NA; v_call: TRBV11-2; cdr3_nt: TGTGCCAGCAGCCCCAGCTCACTAGCGACGGAGCAGTTCTTC; cdr3_aa: CASSPSSLATEQFF
j_call: TRBJ1-3; d_call: NA; clone_size: NA; v_call: TRBV6-1; cdr3_nt: TGTGCCAGCAGTGCCGTTCTCCCGGGGATCGACTCTGGAAACACCATATATTTT; cdr3_aa: CASSAVLPGIDSGNTIYF
j_call: TRBJ1-2; d_call: NA; clone_size: once; v_call: TRBV29-1; cdr3_nt: TGCAGCGTTGAACCCGACACTAACTATGGCTACACCTTC; cdr3_aa: CSVEPDTNYGYTF
j_call: TRBJ2-6; d_call: NA; clone_size: NA; v_call: TRBV28; cdr3_nt: TGTGCCAGCAGTAAGACTAGTCGTGGGGCCAACGTCCTGACTTTC; cdr3_aa: CASSKTSRGANVLTF
j_call: TRBJ2-5; d_call: TRBD2; clone_size: NA; v_call: TRBV7-2; cdr3_nt: TGTGCCAGCAGCTCACTAGCGGGGGGGCTTGAGACCCAGTACTTC; cdr3_aa: CASSSLAGGLETQYF
j_call: TRBJ2-7; d_call: NA; clone_size: once; v_call: TRBV7-9; cdr3_nt: TGTTCCAGCAGCAGGCCCGAGGCGAACTCCTACGAGCAGTACTTC; cdr3_aa: CSSSRPEANSYEQYF